One sample yielded the 32 T cell receptor beta chains listed below, sequenced in a study of blood T cell repertoires in COVID-19. Clones were read by immunoSEQ multiplex PCR, and TCRdb kept only the in-frame ones, dropping some. The table records 60,000 to 90,000 clones, 75% to 95% of them present only once. Material: peripheral blood. The receptors derive from a woman older than 75 with acute or convalescent COVID-19.

This chain uses TRBV3-1 (or the pseudogene TRBV3-2) with TRBJ1-2; D uncertain. Trimming took 1 base from V and 4 from J, leaving 16 bases between them. The CDR3 is 16 amino acids. In germline, CDR1 is LGHDT, CDR2 YNNKEL (reference sequence). CDR3 amino acids: CASSQGSGLRGYGYTF. DNA for the CDR3: TGTGCCAGCAGCCAAGGATCAGGACTCCGGGGCTATGGCTACACCTTC.

This chain links TRBV7-9 with TRBJ2-5; 7 bases match TRBD2. The trim removed 2 bases at V and 3 bases at J, leaving 12 bases unmatched. This CDR3 is built from 17 residues. Germline V lookup: CDR1 SEHNR, CDR2 FQNEAQ (reference sequence). CDR3 sequence reads: CASSLLAGRGGKETQYF. CDR3 in DNA: TGTGCCAGCAGCTTACTCGCGGGGCGCGGGGGAAAAGAGACCCAGTACTTC.

This rearrangement joins TRBV5-6 to TRBJ1-2, with D unclear. The V end was cut by 0 bases, the J end by 4 bases, with 10 bases between. This CDR3 has 14 residues. Germline CDR1 reads SGHDT; CDR2 reads YYEEEE. The CDR3 sequence: CASSLEESAYGYTF. CDR3 coding DNA: TGTGCCAGCAGCTTGGAAGAGAGCGCCTATGGCTACACCTTC.

V is TRBV4-1 and J is TRBJ2-2; 11 nucleotides align to TRBD2. J was trimmed by 5 bases and V by 4 bases; bases with no gene match: 9. This CDR3 has 17 residues. CDR1 is MGHRA, CDR2 YSYEKL, per germline. The CDR3 sequence: CASSRRGLAGGTGELFF. In nucleotides, the CDR3 is TGCGCCAGCAGCCGGAGGGGTCTAGCGGGAGGTACCGGGGAGCTGTTTTTT.

V usage is TRBV28 and J usage is TRBJ1-5, with D hard to call. This CDR3 is 13 amino acids long. The ends were cut back, 3 bases at V and 4 bases at J, with 7 bases in the middle. Germline V lookup: CDR1 MDHEN, CDR2 SYDVKM. CDR3 sequence: CASSFSGNQPQHF. The DNA for the CDR3 is TGTGCCAGCAGTTTTTCAGGTAATCAGCCCCAGCATTTT.

This chain links TRBV15 with TRBJ2-5; 7 positions match TRBD2. Looked up from germline, CDR1 is LNHNV and CDR2 is YYDKDF (reference sequence). The CDR3 runs 16 residues. V gave up 3 bases and J gave up 3 bases; unmatched junction bases: 10. The CDR3 DNA reads as TGTGCCACCAGCAGGGGGTTTGGCGGGAGTGAAGAGACCCAGTACTTC. The encoded protein is CATSRGFGGSEETQYF.

V usage is TRBV11-1 and J usage is TRBJ1-1; a possible D gene is TRBD1 (6 bases). The CDR3 has 13 amino acids. CDR1 SGHAT and CDR2 FQDESV come from the germline V gene (reference sequence). V was cut by 4 bases and J by 4 bases, with 10 bases left in between. This CDR3 is CASSSYRATEAFF. The DNA for the CDR3 is TGTGCCAGCAGCTCATACAGGGCCACTGAAGCTTTCTTT. The full variable domain, in which reference TRBV11-1 and TRBJ1-1 provide the parts outside the CDR3, is EAEVAQSPRYKITEKSQAVAFWCDPISGHATLYWYRQILGQGPELLVQFQDESVVDDSQLPKDRFSAERLKGVDSTLKIQPAELGDSAMYLCASSSYRATEAFFGQGTRLTVV.

V is TRBV4-1 and J is TRBJ2-7; TRBD2 agrees at 10 bases. J gave up 4 bases and V 0 bases, and 6 bases lay outside the gene matches. Per germline, CDR1 MGHRA and CDR2 YSYEKL. The CDR3 contains 16 residues. DNA for the CDR3: TGCGCCAGCAGCCAAGAGGCGCTAGCGGGAGTATACGAGCAGTACTTC. Encoded protein: CASSQEALAGVYEQYF.

Turning to this clone: The identical CDR3 is also encoded by other nucleotide sequences in the sample. The rearrangement uses TRBV20-1 and TRBJ1-1; D gene uncertain. V lost 3 bases to trimming and J lost 5 bases, with 7 bases between them. Germline CDR1 is DFQATT and CDR2 is SNEGSKA (reference sequence). The CDR3 totals 11 residues. The CDR3 is CSARPGTEAFF. The CDR3 nucleotides read TGCAGTGCTAGGCCGGGTACTGAAGCTTTCTTT.

V usage is TRBV19 and J usage is TRBJ1-2, with D perhaps TRBD1 (5 bases). Per germline, CDR1 LNHDA and CDR2 SQIVND (reference sequence). Trimming left V 4 bases short and J 4 bases short, with 16 bases between. The CDR3 extends over 15 amino acids. CDR3 sequence: CASSRSGQGIYGYTF. The CDR3 DNA reads TGTGCCAGTAGTAGGTCGGGCCAGGGTATCTATGGCTACACCTTC.

This sequence joins TRBV3-1 (or the pseudogene TRBV3-2) and TRBJ1-3, with 8 bases aligning to TRBD1. The CDR3 has 16 residues. Germline V CDR1 and CDR2: LGHDT, YNNKEL (reference sequence). The V and J ends lost 1 base and 4 bases, in that order; junction bases with no gene match: 6. In DNA, the CDR3 is TGTGCCAGCAGCCAAGCAGACAGGGGCGGGGGAAACACCATATATTTT. Its translation is CASSQADRGGGNTIYF.

The table lists this clone with a count of one. The CDR3 region has the DNA TGTGCCAGCAGTGGCCTAGGTCAGCGGGGGCAAGAGACCCAGTACTTC. This sequence encodes CASSGLGQRGQETQYF. The chain combines TRBV7-9 with TRBJ2-5, with 8 bases lining up with TRBD2. The germline CDR1 and CDR2 sequences are SEHNR and FQNEAQ (reference sequence). The ends lost 6 bases at V and 2 bases at J; junction bases unmatched: 11. The CDR3 runs 16 residues.

The rearrangement joins TRBV19 to TRBJ2-5; possible D gene TRBD1, 5 bases. Germline V CDR1 and CDR2: LNHDA, SQIVND (reference sequence). The CDR3 contains 12 residues. V was pared by 4 bases and J by 5 bases, with 8 bases between. In nucleotides, the CDR3 is TGTGCCAGTAGTACAGGGTGGGAGACCCAGTACTTC. Its protein is CASSTGWETQYF. The full variable domain, rest sourced from reference TRBV19 and TRBJ2-5, is DGGITQSPKYLFRKEGQNVTLSCEQNLNHDAMYWYRQDPGQGLRLIYYSQIVNDFQKGDIAEGYSVSREKKESFPLTVTSAQKNPTAFYLCASSTGWETQYFGPGTRLLVL.

DNA of the CDR3: TGTGCCAGCAGTGGGGGAGGGAATCAGCCCCAGCATTTT. Amino acid sequence: CASSGGGNQPQHF. The chain has TRBV2 and TRBJ1-5; D is unresolved. CDR3 size: 13 residues. Germline lookup yields CDR1 SNHLY and CDR2 FYNNEI. Deletions cut 4 bases from V and 4 bases from J, with 8 bases between.

V and J are TRBV5-5 and TRBJ1-5; possible D gene TRBD1, 6 bases. Germline V gives CDR1 SGHKS, CDR2 YYEKEE (reference sequence). The CDR3 runs to 18 residues. Between the trimmed V and J ends, which lost 4 bases and 0 bases, there was a span of 20 bases. CDR3 DNA sequence: TGTGCCAGCAGCGCAGGATTGGCAGGGGCACATAGCAATCAGCCCCAGCATTTT. Its protein is CASSAGLAGAHSNQPQHF.

V gene TRBV11-2 combines with J gene TRBJ2-5; 8 bases map to TRBD1. Trimming cost V 6 bases and J 4 bases; bases outside gene matches: 1. Germline V CDR1 and CDR2: SGHAT, FQNNGV. There are 12 residues in the CDR3. Written as DNA, the CDR3 is TGTGCCAGCAGGACAGGGGTAGAGACCCAGTACTTC. Translating it yields CASRTGVETQYF.

The chain uses TRBV6-5 and TRBJ1-2, with D unclear. CDR1 is MNHEY, CDR2 SVGAGI, per germline. V lost 2 bases and J lost 4, with 17 bases in between. This CDR3 comprises 16 residues. This CDR3 is CASSYAKETRPYGYTF. In DNA form, the CDR3 reads TGTGCCAGCAGTTACGCGAAGGAGACCCGTCCCTATGGCTACACCTTC.

The J gene is TRBJ1-4, the V gene TRBV5-5, with 7 positions matching TRBD1. The germline V gene encodes CDR1 SGHKS and CDR2 YYEKEE (reference sequence). The CDR3 sequence is 15 residues long. The trim removed 4 bases at V and 5 bases at J, leaving 8 bases unmatched. CDR3 in amino acids: CASSRGTVQNEKLFF. The CDR3 DNA reads TGTGCCAGCAGCAGGGGGACAGTCCAGAATGAAAAACTGTTTTTT.

Written as DNA, the CDR3 is TGTGCCAGCCAACCAGGACTATCGAACACCGGGGAGCTGTTTTTT. Its protein product is CASQPGLSNTGELFF. The rearrangement links TRBV27 to TRBJ2-2, with TRBD2 as a possible D gene (6 bases). Germline V gene lookup returns CDR1 MNHEY and CDR2 SMNVEV (reference sequence). The CDR3 is made up of 15 amino acids. V was shortened by 8 bases and J by 0 bases, with 13 bases between the two germline ends.

This chain links TRBV24-1 with TRBJ2-2; D might be TRBD1 (5 bases). The CDR3 sequence is 17 residues long. The V end lost 2 bases, the J end lost 4 bases, and 16 bases lay between the germline ends. The germline CDR1 and CDR2 sequences are KGHDR and SFDVKD. CDR3 DNA: TGTGCCACCAGTGATTCCCTGGGCAGGGATAGCACCGGGGAGCTGTTTTTT. This codes for CATSDSLGRDSTGELFF.

This clone was picked up one time. V usage is TRBV4-2 and J usage is TRBJ2-3; TRBD2 matches 12 bases. The CDR3 length is 18 residues. CDR1 is LGHNA and CDR2 is YNFKEQ in the germline V gene. V trimming: 2 bases; J trimming: 4 bases; junction bases outside the gene matches: 10. CDR3 nucleotides: TGTGCCAGCAGCCAATCCACTAGCGGGAGGAAGGTGTCAGATACGCAGTATTTT. It codes for CASSQSTSGRKVSDTQYF.

V and J are TRBV18 and TRBJ1-2; D remains ambiguous. This CDR3 has 14 residues. Germline V gene sequence: CDR1 KGHSH, CDR2 LQKENI. The germline V and J ends were trimmed by 5 bases and 5 bases, with 15 bases remaining between them. CDR3 sequence reads: CASSDSLIAYGYTF. The CDR3 bases are TGTGCCAGCTCAGATTCACTGATTGCTTATGGCTACACCTTC.

The chain joins TRBV20-1 to TRBJ1-2; D might be TRBD1 (5 bases). The germline V and J ends were trimmed by 6 bases and 6 bases, with 11 bases remaining between them. The germline V gene encodes CDR1 DFQATT and CDR2 SNEGSKA (reference sequence). The CDR3 runs 11 residues. The CDR3 loop reads CSAQGFDGYTF. The DNA for the CDR3 is TGCAGTGCCCAGGGTTTTGATGGCTACACCTTC.

V usage is TRBV6-5 and J usage is TRBJ2-5; TRBD1 is a possible D gene (6 bases). Trimming removed 7 bases at V and 3 bases at J, with 18 bases between. CDR3 length: 15 residues. Germline V gene sequence: CDR1 MNHEY, CDR2 SVGAGI. CDR3 in amino acids: CASIRDHNREETQYF. The CDR3 nucleotides are TGTGCCAGCATCAGAGATCACAACAGGGAAGAGACCCAGTACTTC.

This chain connects TRBV5-5 to TRBJ2-1, with D unclear. CDR3 size: 13 residues. CDR1 is SGHKS, CDR2 YYEKEE, per germline (reference sequence). V was cut by 3 bases and J by 7 bases, with 11 bases left in between. CDR3 in DNA: TGTGCCAGCAGCTCCTACCCGTCGAATGAGCAGTTCTTC. This translates into CASSSYPSNEQFF.

The J gene is TRBJ1-5, the V gene TRBV6-6, with TRBD1 as a possible D gene (5 bases). Looked up from germline, CDR1 is MNHNY and CDR2 is SVGAGI (reference sequence). V was trimmed by 5 bases and J by 2 bases, leaving 13 bases between them. The CDR3 is 15 amino acids. Here the CDR3 DNA reads TGTGCCAGCAGTCGGGGGGGGGAAGGCAATCAGCCCCAGCATTTT. Translation gives CASSRGGEGNQPQHF.

CDR3 sequence: CASSPRDRGRAEAFF. CDR3 coding DNA: TGTGCCAGTAGTCCCCGGGACAGGGGGCGGGCTGAAGCTTTCTTT. The chain employs TRBV19 and TRBJ1-1; 12 bases fit TRBD1. This CDR3 spans 15 amino acids. The V segment lost 5 bases and the J segment 6 bases; nucleotides outside the gene matches: 7. The germline CDR1 and CDR2 sequences are LNHDA and SQIVND (reference sequence).

The rearrangement links TRBV5-1 to TRBJ2-5; D is perhaps TRBD2 (7 bases). With 0 bases removed from V and 2 bases from J, the gap between germline ends came to 11 bases. Germline V gene sequence: CDR1 SGHRS, CDR2 YFSETQ. CDR3 length: 15 residues. The CDR3 DNA sequence: TGCGCCAGCAGCTTGGAGGGGGGGCGACAAGAGACCCAGTACTTC. Residues: CASSLEGGRQETQYF.

This sequence joins TRBV5-1 and TRBJ1-1; D is uncertain. The germline V and J ends were trimmed by 0 bases and 1 base, with 10 bases remaining between them. The CDR3 runs to 15 residues. Per germline, CDR1 SGHRS and CDR2 YFSETQ. The CDR3 here is CASSLGGGSNTEAFF. The DNA for the CDR3 is TGCGCCAGCAGCTTGGGTGGCGGATCGAACACTGAAGCTTTCTTT.

The rearrangement uses TRBV5-4 and TRBJ2-1; 9 bases are shared with TRBD2. In germline, CDR1 is SGHNT, CDR2 YYREEE (reference sequence). The CDR3 is made up of 14 amino acids. V was clipped by 3 bases and J by 6 bases; unmatched bases: 4. The chain's CDR3 is CASSSRSGGNEQFF. The CDR3 nucleotides are TGTGCCAGCAGCTCCCGTAGCGGGGGCAATGAGCAGTTCTTC.

This chain uses TRBV6-1 with TRBJ2-7, with 10 bases matching TRBD2. The V gene's germline CDR1 is MNHNS and CDR2 SASEGT. The CDR3 covers 19 residues. V lost 1 base and J lost 5; bases outside the gene matches: 17. In DNA, the CDR3 is TGTGCCAGCAGTGAAGATACCGTAAGACTAGCGGGTAGAAGCCACGAGCAGTACTTC. This codes for CASSEDTVRLAGRSHEQYF.

V usage is TRBV6-4 and J usage is TRBJ2-5; 15 nucleotides match TRBD2. From germline, CDR1 is MRHNA and CDR2 SNTAGT. Unmatched junction bases numbered 9, after V lost 3 bases and J lost 1 base. This CDR3 comprises 19 residues. The CDR3 reads CASSDYGLAGGPLQETQYF. In DNA, the CDR3 is TGTGCCAGCAGTGATTACGGACTAGCGGGAGGGCCACTCCAAGAGACCCAGTACTTC.